These T cell receptor beta chains were read from a single sample in a study of blood T cell repertoires in COVID-19. Repertoires were generated with immunoSEQ multiplex PCR, while TCRdb's copy carries only in-frame clones and drops some. This sample has about 150,000 clones, with approximately 80% found just once. Sequencing used peripheral blood. These receptors came from a woman aged 60-70 years with acute or convalescent COVID-19. Both conserved end residues are part of each CDR3. D genes are given only for firm matches. Clone size, where shown, is once, few, many, or a class for clones that have expanded.

v_gene: TRBV5-6; abundance: NA; j_gene: TRBJ1-6; d_gene: NA; CDR3nt: TGTGCCAGCAGCTTGGGCGTCGATAATTCACCCCTCCACTTT; CDR3aa: CASSLGVDNSPLHF
v_gene: TRBV27; abundance: few; j_gene: TRBJ1-5; d_gene: TRBD1; CDR3nt: TGTGCCAGTGGGACAGGGCTTCAGCCCCAGCATTTT; CDR3aa: CASGTGLQPQHF
v_gene: TRBV3-1/TRBV3-2; abundance: NA; j_gene: TRBJ2-5; d_gene: TRBD2; CDR3nt: TGTGCCAGCAGCCGGACTAGCGGGGGGACCCTCCCGTACCAAGAGACCCAGTACTTC; CDR3aa: CASSRTSGGTLPYQETQYF
v_gene: TRBV12-3/TRBV12-4; abundance: NA; j_gene: TRBJ1-5; d_gene: NA; CDR3nt: TGTGCCAGCAGTTTTACAGGCAATCAGCCCCAGCATTTT; CDR3aa: CASSFTGNQPQHF
v_gene: TRBV27; abundance: NA; j_gene: TRBJ2-7; d_gene: TRBD1; CDR3nt: TGTGCCAGCAGTCTTCCCGGGACAGGGGTTCCTGGGGAGCAGTACTTC; CDR3aa: CASSLPGTGVPGEQYF
v_gene: TRBV28; abundance: few; j_gene: TRBJ2-3; d_gene: NA; CDR3nt: TGTGCCAGCAGTTCCAACACAGATACGCAGTATTTT; CDR3aa: CASSSNTDTQYF
v_gene: TRBV29-1; abundance: NA; j_gene: TRBJ2-4; d_gene: TRBD2; CDR3nt: TGCAGCGTTGTTAGGGTAGCGGGAGTAGCCAAAAACATTCAGTACTTC; CDR3aa: CSVVRVAGVAKNIQYF
v_gene: TRBV3-1/TRBV3-2; abundance: NA; j_gene: TRBJ1-2; d_gene: NA; CDR3nt: TGTGCCAGCAGCCAAGAAGCGGAAAACTATGGCTACACCTTC; CDR3aa: CASSQEAENYGYTF
v_gene: TRBV29-1; abundance: NA; j_gene: TRBJ1-2; d_gene: NA; CDR3nt: TGCAGCGAGCGGGGCGCGAAGGGCTACACCTTC; CDR3aa: CSERGAKGYTF
v_gene: TRBV5-8; abundance: few; j_gene: TRBJ1-2; d_gene: NA; CDR3nt: TGTGCCAGCAGCACCGGACAGTGGGACTATGGCTACACCTTC; CDR3aa: CASSTGQWDYGYTF
v_gene: TRBV5-1; abundance: NA; j_gene: TRBJ2-3; d_gene: TRBD1; CDR3nt: TGCGCCAGCAGCCGAGGGACAGGGGATACGCAGTATTTT; CDR3aa: CASSRGTGDTQYF
v_gene: TRBV6-5; abundance: NA; j_gene: TRBJ1-1; d_gene: TRBD1; CDR3nt: TGTGCCAGCAAGAGGGGGCGGACGAACACTGAAGCTTTCTTT; CDR3aa: CASKRGRTNTEAFF
v_gene: TRBV2; abundance: NA; j_gene: TRBJ1-2; d_gene: NA; CDR3nt: TGTGCCAGCACCTCGGCAGGGTACAACTATGGCTACACCTTC; CDR3aa: CASTSAGYNYGYTF
v_gene: TRBV15; abundance: NA; j_gene: TRBJ2-3; d_gene: TRBD2; CDR3nt: TGTGCCACCAGCAGAACCTTTGGGACTAGCGGAACCCGCACAGATACGCAGTATTTT; CDR3aa: CATSRTFGTSGTRTDTQYF
v_gene: TRBV29-1; abundance: NA; j_gene: TRBJ1-1; d_gene: NA; CDR3nt: TGCAGCGGGGCGGGGCAGATGAACACTGAAGCTTTCTTT; CDR3aa: CSGAGQMNTEAFF
v_gene: TRBV7-6; abundance: NA; j_gene: TRBJ1-1; d_gene: TRBD1; CDR3nt: TGTGCCAGCAGCTCCAGACAGGGGGTGGGCACTGAAGCTTTCTTT; CDR3aa: CASSSRQGVGTEAFF
v_gene: TRBV19; abundance: NA; j_gene: TRBJ1-5; d_gene: NA; CDR3nt: TGTGCCAGTAGCACTATCCAGGGTCGGGATCAGCCCCAGCATTTT; CDR3aa: CASSTIQGRDQPQHF
v_gene: TRBV7-2; abundance: NA; j_gene: TRBJ2-1; d_gene: TRBD2; CDR3nt: TGTGCCAGCAGCTGGGGACTAGCGGGGACGGAGCAGTTCTTC; CDR3aa: CASSWGLAGTEQFF
v_gene: TRBV18; abundance: NA; j_gene: TRBJ1-2; d_gene: NA; CDR3nt: TGTGCCAGCTCACCCGCGGGGGGGGAACCGTATGGCTACACCTTC; CDR3aa: CASSPAGGEPYGYTF
v_gene: TRBV15; abundance: NA; j_gene: TRBJ2-5; d_gene: NA; CDR3nt: TGTGCCACCAGCAGAGGCCCAGCGAAGTACCAAGAGACCCAGTACTTC; CDR3aa: CATSRGPAKYQETQYF
v_gene: TRBV5-1; abundance: NA; j_gene: TRBJ2-2; d_gene: TRBD2; CDR3nt: TGCGCCAGCAGCCCCCCCCATGTCCGGGAGGGGACCGGGGAGCTGTTTTTT; CDR3aa: CASSPPHVREGTGELFF
v_gene: TRBV9; abundance: NA; j_gene: TRBJ1-2; d_gene: TRBD1; CDR3nt: TGTGCCAGCAGCGTAGTAGGGACAGAGTCCTCTGGCTACACCTTC; CDR3aa: CASSVVGTESSGYTF
v_gene: TRBV5-5; abundance: NA; j_gene: TRBJ1-4; d_gene: NA; CDR3nt: TGTGCCAGCAGCCGGGGGGCCCTTAATGAAAAACTGTTTTTT; CDR3aa: CASSRGALNEKLFF
v_gene: TRBV30; abundance: NA; j_gene: TRBJ1-2; d_gene: TRBD1; CDR3nt: TGTGCCTCTCCTGATCGCCGGGACAGGGCGGGTTTGGCCTATGGCTACACCTTC; CDR3aa: CASPDRRDRAGLAYGYTF
v_gene: TRBV4-1; abundance: few; j_gene: TRBJ1-1; d_gene: NA; CDR3nt: TGCGCCAGCAGCCCCACAGGGTTTGGCACTGAAGCTTTCTTT; CDR3aa: CASSPTGFGTEAFF
v_gene: TRBV6-5; abundance: NA; j_gene: TRBJ2-3; d_gene: NA; CDR3nt: TGTGCCAGCAGTTACACGCGGAGCCCCACAGATACGCAGTATTTT; CDR3aa: CASSYTRSPTDTQYF
v_gene: TRBV7-9; abundance: NA; j_gene: TRBJ2-1; d_gene: TRBD1; CDR3nt: TGTGCCAGCAGCTTAGGACAGGGGAACAATGAGCAGTTCTTC; CDR3aa: CASSLGQGNNEQFF
v_gene: TRBV4-1; abundance: many; j_gene: TRBJ1-1; d_gene: NA; CDR3nt: TGCGCCAGCAGCCAAGTGGAGAGTTTGAACACTGAAGCTTTCTTT; CDR3aa: CASSQVESLNTEAFF
v_gene: TRBV6-5; abundance: NA; j_gene: TRBJ1-2; d_gene: NA; CDR3nt: TGTGCCATCAAGGTGCAGGGTGTGGGCTATGGCTACACCTTC; CDR3aa: CAIKVQGVGYGYTF
v_gene: TRBV10-3; abundance: few; j_gene: TRBJ2-5; d_gene: TRBD1; CDR3nt: TGTGCCATCAGTGCCTTACAGGGGGCAGGAGAGACCCAGTACTTC; CDR3aa: CAISALQGAGETQYF
v_gene: TRBV30; abundance: NA; j_gene: TRBJ1-1; d_gene: NA; CDR3nt: TGTGCCTGGACTGAGGGAAACGCTGAAGCTTTCTTT; CDR3aa: CAWTEGNAEAFF
v_gene: TRBV14; abundance: NA; j_gene: TRBJ2-2; d_gene: NA; CDR3nt: TGTGCCAGCAGCCAAGAGGTCAGGGCGAACACCGGGGAGCTGTTTTTT; CDR3aa: CASSQEVRANTGELFF
v_gene: TRBV5-1; abundance: NA; j_gene: TRBJ1-1; d_gene: NA; CDR3nt: TGCGCCAGCAGCAACACAAACCAGAGGACTGAAGCTTTCTTT; CDR3aa: CASSNTNQRTEAFF
v_gene: TRBV30; abundance: NA; j_gene: TRBJ1-5; d_gene: NA; CDR3nt: TGTGCCTGGAGTGTACGGGGGAGCAATCAGCCCCAGCATTTT; CDR3aa: CAWSVRGSNQPQHF
v_gene: TRBV30; abundance: NA; j_gene: TRBJ1-4; d_gene: NA; CDR3nt: TGTGCCTGCCCAGAGCGGAGGGGAGAGGAAAAACTGTTTTTT; CDR3aa: CACPERRGEEKLFF
v_gene: TRBV18; abundance: NA; j_gene: TRBJ1-4; d_gene: NA; CDR3nt: TGTGCCAGCTCAACCGACATACCAACTAATGAAAAACTGTTTTTT; CDR3aa: CASSTDIPTNEKLFF
v_gene: TRBV5-1; abundance: many; j_gene: TRBJ2-3; d_gene: NA; CDR3nt: TGCGCCAGCAGCTCCATGTGGGGGGGCACAGATACGCAGTATTTT; CDR3aa: CASSSMWGGTDTQYF
v_gene: TRBV18; abundance: once; j_gene: TRBJ1-2; d_gene: TRBD1; CDR3nt: TGTGCCAGCTCAGAGGGACAGGGAGGCAGCTATGGCTACACCTTC; CDR3aa: CASSEGQGGSYGYTF
v_gene: TRBV3-1/TRBV3-2; abundance: few; j_gene: TRBJ2-7; d_gene: NA; CDR3nt: TGTGCCAGCAGCCGCGGGACAGATGTCTACGAGCAGTACTTC; CDR3aa: CASSRGTDVYEQYF
v_gene: TRBV9; abundance: many; j_gene: TRBJ1-2; d_gene: TRBD1; CDR3nt: TGTGCCAGCAGTCCCTGGGGACAGGGCTATGGCTACACCTTC; CDR3aa: CASSPWGQGYGYTF
v_gene: TRBV7-8; abundance: NA; j_gene: TRBJ1-5; d_gene: TRBD1; CDR3nt: TGTGCCAGCAGCTTAGCTGGGACAGGGGCCAGCAATCAGCCCCAGCATTTT; CDR3aa: CASSLAGTGASNQPQHF
v_gene: TRBV2; abundance: NA; j_gene: TRBJ1-1; d_gene: TRBD1; CDR3nt: TGTGCCAGCACCAACGACAGGGAGAACACTGAAGCTTTCTTT; CDR3aa: CASTNDRENTEAFF
v_gene: TRBV9; abundance: NA; j_gene: TRBJ1-3; d_gene: TRBD1; CDR3nt: TGTGCCAGCTCACAGGGGGGCTCGCAAGGAAACACCATATATTTT; CDR3aa: CASSQGGSQGNTIYF
v_gene: TRBV24-1; abundance: NA; j_gene: TRBJ2-3; d_gene: TRBD2; CDR3nt: TGTGCCACCAGTGATTCCCTGGCGGGGGGCATCACAGATACGCAGTATTTT; CDR3aa: CATSDSLAGGITDTQYF
v_gene: TRBV19; abundance: many; j_gene: TRBJ1-1; d_gene: NA; CDR3nt: TGTGCCAGTACCACCGGGACTTTGAACACTGAAGCTTTCTTT; CDR3aa: CASTTGTLNTEAFF
v_gene: TRBV5-4; abundance: NA; j_gene: TRBJ1-2; d_gene: NA; CDR3nt: TGTGCCAGCAGCCTTCCCCGTCAGGTTAACTATGGCTACACCTTC; CDR3aa: CASSLPRQVNYGYTF
v_gene: TRBV10-3; abundance: NA; j_gene: TRBJ2-3; d_gene: TRBD2; CDR3nt: TGTGCCATCAGCAGCGGGGGGCCAGATACGCAGTATTTT; CDR3aa: CAISSGGPDTQYF
v_gene: TRBV3-1/TRBV3-2; abundance: NA; j_gene: TRBJ1-5; d_gene: NA; CDR3nt: TGTGCCAGCAGCCAAATGACAGATCAGCCCCAGCATTTT; CDR3aa: CASSQMTDQPQHF
v_gene: TRBV30; abundance: NA; j_gene: TRBJ2-3; d_gene: NA; CDR3nt: TGTGCCTGGAGACTCGCAGATACGCAGTATTTT; CDR3aa: CAWRLADTQYF
v_gene: TRBV6-5; abundance: NA; j_gene: TRBJ2-3; d_gene: NA; CDR3nt: TGTGCCAGCAGCTGGGGGAGGCGAGATACGCAGTATTTT; CDR3aa: CASSWGRRDTQYF
v_gene: TRBV27; abundance: NA; j_gene: TRBJ2-2; d_gene: TRBD1; CDR3nt: TGTGCCAGCAGTTTTCGCCCCAGGGGGTCAGGCACCGGGGAGCTGTTTTTT; CDR3aa: CASSFRPRGSGTGELFF
v_gene: TRBV2; abundance: NA; j_gene: TRBJ1-1; d_gene: NA; CDR3nt: TGTGCCAGTGAATGGGTGGTCGGGTTCTTT; CDR3aa: CASEWVVGFF
v_gene: TRBV3-1/TRBV3-2; abundance: NA; j_gene: TRBJ1-3; d_gene: NA; CDR3nt: TGTGCCAGCAGCCCGGGACTTGGAAACACCATATATTTT; CDR3aa: CASSPGLGNTIYF
v_gene: TRBV24-1; abundance: NA; j_gene: TRBJ1-2; d_gene: TRBD1; CDR3nt: TGTGCCACCAGTGAAACCGGGACAGGGGATTTTGGCTACACCTTC; CDR3aa: CATSETGTGDFGYTF
v_gene: TRBV6-5; abundance: NA; j_gene: TRBJ2-7; d_gene: NA; CDR3nt: TGTGCCAGCAGTTACTCCGGGACAGCGGGTCGGGGCGAGCAGTACTTC; CDR3aa: CASSYSGTAGRGEQYF